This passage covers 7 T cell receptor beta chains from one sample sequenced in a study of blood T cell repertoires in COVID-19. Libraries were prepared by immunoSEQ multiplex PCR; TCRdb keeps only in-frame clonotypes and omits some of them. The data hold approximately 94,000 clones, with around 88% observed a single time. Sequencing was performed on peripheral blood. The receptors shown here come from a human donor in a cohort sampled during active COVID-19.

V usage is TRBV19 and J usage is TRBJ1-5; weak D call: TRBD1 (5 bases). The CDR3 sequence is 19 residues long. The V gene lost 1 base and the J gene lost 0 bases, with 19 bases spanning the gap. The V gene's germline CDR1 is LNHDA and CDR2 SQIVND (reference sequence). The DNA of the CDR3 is TGTGCCAGTAGTATAGGACCCCGGGGGGGGACCTTTAGCAATCAGCCCCAGCATTTT. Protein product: CASSIGPRGGTFSNQPQHF.

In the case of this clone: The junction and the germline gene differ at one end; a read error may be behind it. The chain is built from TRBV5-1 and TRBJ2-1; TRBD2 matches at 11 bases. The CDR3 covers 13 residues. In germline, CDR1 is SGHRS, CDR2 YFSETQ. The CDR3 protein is CASSSGTSGSSVF. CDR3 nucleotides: TGCGCCAGCAGCTCTGGGACTAGCGGATCGTCGGTCTTC.

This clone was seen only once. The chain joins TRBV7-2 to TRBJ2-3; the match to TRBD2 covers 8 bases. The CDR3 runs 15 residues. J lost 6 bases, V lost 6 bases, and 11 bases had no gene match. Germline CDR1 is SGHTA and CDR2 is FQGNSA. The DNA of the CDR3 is TGTGCCAGCAGACTCAGCGGGAGCGGGTCGGATACGCAGTATTTT. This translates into CASRLSGSGSDTQYF.

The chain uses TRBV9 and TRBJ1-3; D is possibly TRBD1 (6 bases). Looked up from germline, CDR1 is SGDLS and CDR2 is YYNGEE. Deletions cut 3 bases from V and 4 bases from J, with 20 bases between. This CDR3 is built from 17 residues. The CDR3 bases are TGTGCCAGCAGCGAAACCCCCAGGGGCATGAGGGGAAACACCATATATTTT. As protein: CASSETPRGMRGNTIYF. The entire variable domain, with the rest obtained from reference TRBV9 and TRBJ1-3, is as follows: DSGVTQTPKHLITATGQRVTLRCSPRSGDLSVYWYQQSLDQGLQFLIQYYNGEERAKGNILERFSAQQFPDLHSELNLSSLELGDSALYFCASSETPRGMRGNTIYFGEGSWLTVV.

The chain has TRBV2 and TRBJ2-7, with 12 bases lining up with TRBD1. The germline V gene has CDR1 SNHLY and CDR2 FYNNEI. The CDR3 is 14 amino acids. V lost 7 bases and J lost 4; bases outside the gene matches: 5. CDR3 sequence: CASTPGQGAYEQYF. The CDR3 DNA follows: TGTGCCAGCACTCCGGGACAGGGGGCTTACGAGCAGTACTTC.

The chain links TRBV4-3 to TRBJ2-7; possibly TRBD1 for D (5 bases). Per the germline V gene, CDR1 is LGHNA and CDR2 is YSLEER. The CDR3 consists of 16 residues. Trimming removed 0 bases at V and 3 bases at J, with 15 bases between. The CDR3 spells CASSQDRTGEFYEQYF. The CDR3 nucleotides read TGCGCCAGCAGCCAAGATAGAACAGGAGAATTCTACGAGCAGTACTTC.

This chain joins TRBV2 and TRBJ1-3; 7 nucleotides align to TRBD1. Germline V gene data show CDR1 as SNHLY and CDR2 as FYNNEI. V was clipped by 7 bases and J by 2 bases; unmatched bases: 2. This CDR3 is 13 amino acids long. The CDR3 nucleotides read TGTGCCAGCACCGACAGGGCTGGAAACACCATATATTTT. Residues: CASTDRAGNTIYF.